The following is a T cell receptor (beta chain) sequence with its context. What this receptor recognizes is not known. The sample holds no much larger clone one base away, and base qualities are not on file. This sample stems from a study of identical twins (dated by TCRdb to between 2015 and 2016). Concerning the study at large: To test whether fetal clonotypes persist, this study deep-sequenced TCR alpha and beta repertoires from monozygotic twins, from unrelated adults of various ages, and from cord blood. Replicate twin experiments were performed at different times using different library preparation protocols to rule out contamination. The full study reports these points: Because the same donors could not be followed over many years, the conclusions depended on cross-sectional statistical analysis. Fewer insertions were carried by abundant cord blood beta clonotypes, a similar but weaker trend appeared in young adult naive repertoires, and no such trend appeared in memory repertoires. In beta out-of-frame sequences, excess twin sharing was weaker, because having fewer shared sequences lowered the signal-to-noise ratio. Compared with coincidental sharing between unrelated individuals, out-of-frame TCR alpha sequences shared between twins had an excess of sequences with low generation probability. In monozygotic twins, recombination models systematically underestimated out-of-frame TCR alpha sharing, but the models matched the sharing seen between unrelated individuals. Zero-insertion analyses could be partly confounded by invariant T cells such as MAIT and iNKT, though diverse VJ usage argued against such confounding for most clonotypes.

All donors were healthy Caucasians. The twin cohort comprised three pairs of female monozygotic twins, all aged roughly 18 to 30 years. Positive isolation kits from Invitrogen were used to isolate CD4+ and CD8+ T cell populations. Libraries were prepared through 5' RACE. Sequenced using an Illumina HiSeq 2000. A universal primer binding site was introduced by template switching, and a unique molecular identifier was present in the final cDNA, enabling accurate counting of TCR cDNA molecules. Specific primers in the conserved constant-segment region were used to synthesize first-strand cDNA for TCR alpha and beta chains. Each cDNA library was double barcoded, with a SMART-Mk sample barcode plus Illumina barcodes, to control for contamination. Two successive PCR steps introduced TruSeq adapter sequences along with Illumina sample barcodes. TCR alpha and beta cDNA libraries were sequenced on the Illumina HiSeq platform with custom primers. As for the authors' bioinformatics: Raw reads were processed with MiGEC to extract unique molecular identifiers, and MiXCR was used to determine CDR3 positions. For each individual, recombination models were inferred using an EM algorithm with the repgenHMM and IGoR tools. Shared clonotype analysis was performed with the tcR package in R, normalizing sharing by the product of cloneset sizes. To study raw recombination without the effects of thymic and clonal selection, out-of-frame nonproductive sequences were analyzed. TCRdb took the public reads, trimmed them with fastp at Q25, ran MiXCR for clone calling and kept in-frame beta chains. Rows are combined by CDR3 protein, so each entry shows the most common genes and DNA. These V and J calls derive from TCRdb rather than the authors' analysis. The sample profile shows some 440,000 distinct CDR3 sequences; 20% to 25% of them were found once. The ten largest clonotypes hold 2.5% to 3.5% of the sample.

From cysteine to phenylalanine, the CDR3 is 14 amino acids long. Just the 42-base CDR3 DNA is kept, in frame starting at base 1. V drops 4 bases and J drops 6 bases, leaving 13 bases in between. The germline V gene specifies MGHRA as CDR1 and YSYEKL as CDR2. The sample was also linked to a second study, of T cells expressing NK-cell markers. Reported in the second study: Three sorted T-cell subsets (CD3+CD56+NKG2C+, CD3+CD56+NKG2C- and CD3+CD56-NKG2C+) from several donors had their TCR beta-chain repertoires profiled. Of the eight sequenced donors, seven were found to be HCMV-seropositive and one was found to be HCMV-seronegative. To restrict sorting to alphabetaTCR-expressing T cells, an anti-gammadeltaTCR antibody was added in several experiments. In roughly 6 donors, the dominant CD3+CD56+NKG2C+ clonotypes ranked among the top 10 CD8+ clonotypes, making up about 1.0-7.5% of CD8+ T cells. Those dominant clonotypes were again the most abundant among CD3+CD56-NKG2C+ cells in a handful of donors, at roughly 25-65%. It remained unclear whether the expanded NKG2C-expressing T cell clones were specific for HCMV antigens. The study sequenced eight donors, all healthy volunteers chosen at random: three men and five women. HCMV serostatus was determined by detecting HCMV-specific IgG in serum with a commercial ELISA kit. MIGEC was used to demultiplex reads and group the reads by UMI, and MiTCR was used to assemble and quantify clonotypes. To exclude erroneous sequences, only TCR cDNA sequences supported by at least two reads were retained. The tcR package was used for downstream repertoire analysis, with clonotypes matched between fractions based on CDR3 nucleotide sequence plus V segment. VDJmatch was used to annotate antigen specificity against VDJdb, with one amino acid substitution allowed in CDR3.

This receptor was obtained from a woman aged 18-30 years in good health. The sequence is built from TRBV4-1 and TRBJ2-1, with the identity of the D gene unclear. Sequenced sample: CD4+ T cells sorted from blood. The CDR3 protein is CASSLTHPPNEQFF. Read as DNA, the sequence is TGCGCCAGCAGCCTGACTCACCCGCCCAATGAGCAGTTCTTC.